Shown below are 30 T cell receptor beta chains from a single sample sequenced in a study of cytomegalovirus exposure and HLA in healthy donors. The PCR contained 60 Vbeta and 13 Jbeta primers. TCRdb's table, derived via immunoSEQ multiplex PCR, lists solely in-frame clones and lacks some. The sample has roughly 180,000 clones, 80% seen once. Source material: PBMCs. These receptors were collected from a man aged 25 to 40 in good health and CMV-seronegative.

The V gene is TRBV10-2, the J gene TRBJ2-5, with TRBD2 matching over 13 bases. J gave up 1 base and V 4 bases, and 6 bases lay outside the gene matches. The CDR3 runs 17 residues. The germline V gene has CDR1 WSHSY and CDR2 SAAADI. CDR3 protein: CASSVTSGRSLQETQYF. The CDR3 bases are TGCGCCAGCAGTGTGACTAGCGGGAGGTCCCTCCAAGAGACCCAGTACTTC.

The chain combines TRBV10-3 with TRBJ1-5, with 7 bases matching TRBD1. Germline lookup yields CDR1 ENHRY and CDR2 SYGVKD. The CDR3 contains 17 residues. After removal of 0 bases from V and 2 bases from J, the junction contained 7 bases not matched to a gene. CDR3 amino acids: CAISESTGPIGNQPQHF. CDR3 sequence (DNA): TGTGCCATCAGTGAGTCGACAGGGCCTATAGGCAATCAGCCCCAGCATTTT.

This chain links TRBV5-1 with TRBJ2-2; no clear D. Germline V gene lookup returns CDR1 SGHRS and CDR2 YFSETQ. The germline V and J ends were trimmed by 0 bases and 7 bases, with 7 bases remaining between them. The CDR3 runs to 13 residues. The CDR3 region has the DNA TGCGCCAGCAGCTTGGGAGTTAACGGGGAGCTGTTTTTT. It translates to CASSLGVNGELFF.

The chain uses TRBV2 and TRBJ1-1; perhaps TRBD1 as D (6 bases). This CDR3 spans 12 amino acids. V lost 9 bases to trimming and J lost 8 bases, with 16 bases between them. CDR1 SNHLY and CDR2 FYNNEI come from the germline V gene. CDR3 protein: CARLLRTEEAFF. The CDR3 coding sequence is TGTGCCAGGCTTTTAAGGACAGAAGAAGCTTTCTTT.

J is TRBJ1-4 and V is TRBV9; D not resolved. V lost 0 bases and J 8 bases, leaving 14 bases between the germline ends. CDR3 length: 15 amino acids. Germline lookup yields CDR1 SGDLS and CDR2 YYNGEE. CDR3 nucleotide sequence: TGTGCCAGCAGCGTAGGTTCGGGTTTAGGCGAAAAACTGTTTTTT. This translates into CASSVGSGLGEKLFF.

The chain carries TRBV5-8 and TRBJ1-5; maybe TRBD1 (5 bases). The CDR3 length is 17 residues. The germline V gene encodes CDR1 SGHTS and CDR2 YDEGEE. Trimming stripped 2 bases from V and 0 bases from J, with 15 bases between. CDR3 nucleotide sequence: TGTGCCAGCAGCTTACTTGGGGGGATGAATAGCAATCAGCCCCAGCATTTT. This gives the protein CASSLLGGMNSNQPQHF.

The J gene is TRBJ2-3, the V gene TRBV6-5; 7 bases match TRBD1. CDR1 and CDR2 from the germline V gene are MNHEY and SVGAGI. The CDR3 has 14 residues. Trimming removed 5 bases from V and 5 bases from J; junction bases left unmatched: 7. CDR3 loop: CASSRQGSGDTQYF. The CDR3 DNA reads as TGTGCCAGCAGTCGACAGGGATCGGGAGATACGCAGTATTTT.

This clone was found a few times. The chain links TRBV18 to TRBJ2-7; no firm D call. V gave up 3 bases and J gave up 1 base, with 10 bases separating them. The CDR3 runs to 14 residues. Germline V CDR1 and CDR2: KGHSH, LQKENI. The CDR3 sequence is CASSPLADSYEQYF. CDR3 sequence (DNA): TGTGCCAGCTCACCCCTGGCAGATTCCTACGAGCAGTACTTC.

This chain joins TRBV7-9 and TRBJ1-2, with 7 nucleotides matching TRBD1. The J segment lost 4 bases and the V segment lost 6 bases, leaving 8 bases of the junction unmatched. CDR3 length: 14 amino acids. CDR1 and CDR2 (germline): SEHNR, FQNEAQ (reference sequence). The CDR3 DNA sequence: TGTGCCAGCAGTCCCGCGGGACAGCTCTATGGCTACACCTTC. Its protein product is CASSPAGQLYGYTF.

This chain links TRBV4-1 with TRBJ2-1; 12 bases line up with TRBD2. Trimming at V came to 1 base and at J to 0 bases, leaving 13 bases not matched to a gene. This CDR3 has 21 amino acids. The germline CDR1 and CDR2 sequences are MGHRA and YSYEKL. The CDR3 sequence is CASSQVVTSGRNVGSYNEQFF. As DNA, the CDR3 is TGCGCCAGCAGCCAAGTTGTTACTAGCGGGAGGAACGTGGGCTCCTACAATGAGCAGTTCTTC.

The J gene is TRBJ1-2, the V gene TRBV19; perhaps TRBD1 as D (5 bases). V was cut by 8 bases and J by 4 bases, with 11 bases left in between. The CDR3 length is 12 residues. Germline V CDR1 and CDR2: LNHDA, SQIVND (reference sequence). Here the CDR3 reads CASDDRGYGYTF. The CDR3 DNA sequence: TGTGCCAGTGATGATAGGGGCTATGGCTACACCTTC.

The V gene is TRBV5-6, the J gene TRBJ2-3; possibly TRBD1 for D (5 bases). V was cut by 3 bases and J by 6 bases, with 20 bases left in between. The length of the CDR3 is 16 residues. Germline V gene data show CDR1 as SGHDT and CDR2 as YYEEEE. CDR3 amino acids: CASSSDRDAEGDTQYF. CDR3 DNA: TGTGCCAGCAGCTCCGACAGAGACGCTGAAGGGGATACGCAGTATTTT.

The genes are TRBV5-1 and TRBJ2-1; possible D gene TRBD1, 5 bases. V dropped 1 base and J dropped 5 bases, with 10 bases sitting between them. The CDR3 is 14 residues long. Germline lookup yields CDR1 SGHRS and CDR2 YFSETQ. CDR3 in amino acids: CASSLRQNNNEQFF. The CDR3, as DNA: TGCGCCAGCAGCTTGCGACAGAACAACAATGAGCAGTTCTTC.

This clone was seen once. This chain joins TRBV4-1 and TRBJ2-7, with 8 bases lining up with TRBD1. This CDR3 contains 16 residues. V was clipped by 1 base and J by 0 bases; unmatched bases: 5. Germline assignment: CDR1 MGHRA and CDR2 YSYEKL. The CDR3 nucleotides read TGCGCCAGCAGCCAAGTTTACAGGGGGAGCTCCTACGAGCAGTACTTC. Its translation: CASSQVYRGSSYEQYF.

This clone has more than one count but fewer than ten. The chain joins TRBV19 to TRBJ1-5; 7 bases line up with TRBD1. Germline CDR1 is LNHDA and CDR2 is SQIVND (reference sequence). J was trimmed by 5 bases and V by 9 bases; bases with no gene match: 4. The CDR3 contains 12 residues. In DNA form, the CDR3 reads TGTGCCAGCCGACAGGGATATCAGCCCCAGCATTTT. Translating gives CASRQGYQPQHF.

J is TRBJ2-7 and V is TRBV4-3; 8 bases match TRBD2. This CDR3 region has 18 residues. The germline V gene has CDR1 LGHNA and CDR2 YSLEER. The V and J ends lost 4 bases and 6 bases, in that order; junction bases with no gene match: 20. CDR3 DNA: TGCGCCAGCAGCCTAACGTCGGCGGGGGGCCCCCTTTCTAGCGAGCAGTACTTC. Translation: CASSLTSAGGPLSSEQYF.

The chain joins TRBV27 to TRBJ2-5, with no clear D. The end of the DNA is better explained by TRBJ2-7, so the J call may be wrong. Germline V lookup: CDR1 MNHEY, CDR2 SMNVEV (reference sequence). The length of the CDR3 is 12 residues. CDR3 nucleotide sequence: TGTGCCAGCGGCGGTGGCTCCTACGAGCAGTACTTC. This translates into CASGGGSYEQYF.

Worth noting for this clone: An end of the junction differs from the germline gene, which may be a read error. The rearrangement joins TRBV7-9 to TRBJ2-3, with 11 bases matching TRBD2. From germline, CDR1 is SEHNR and CDR2 FQNEAQ (reference sequence). The length of the CDR3 is 15 residues. The CDR3 loop is CSSSLAGGTPDTQYF. The CDR3 DNA follows: TGTTCCAGCAGCTTAGCGGGGGGGACCCCAGATACGCAGTATTTT.

This rearrangement joins TRBV6-5 to TRBJ1-1; 9 nucleotides match TRBD1. The CDR3 spans 15 residues. The trim removed 4 bases at V and 4 bases at J, leaving 7 bases unmatched. The germline V gene encodes CDR1 MNHEY and CDR2 SVGAGI. The DNA for the CDR3 is TGTGCCAGCAGTTTCCGGACAGGGGAAGGCACTGAAGCTTTCTTT. Its protein is CASSFRTGEGTEAFF.

V usage is TRBV30 and J usage is TRBJ1-5; unclear D gene. This CDR3 has 13 residues. V was shortened by 0 bases and J by 7 bases, with 10 bases between the two germline ends. Germline-derived CDR1 and CDR2 are GTSNPN and SVGIG (reference sequence). CDR3 in amino acids: CAWSVKAGQPQHF. CDR3 in DNA: TGTGCCTGGAGTGTAAAAGCGGGCCAGCCCCAGCATTTT.

This clone showed up just a few times. The CDR3 DNA reads as TGTGCCTGGAGTCTACCGACTAGCGGGACTGAGGAGCAGTTCTTC. Translating gives CAWSLPTSGTEEQFF. The chain recombines TRBV30 with TRBJ2-1; 11 bases match TRBD2. Germline assignment: CDR1 GTSNPN and CDR2 SVGIG (reference sequence). The CDR3 contains 15 residues. J lost 10 bases, V lost 2 bases, and 10 bases had no gene match.

In its sample, this clone was seen a few times. This chain connects TRBV7-9 to TRBJ2-7; D not certain. The CDR3 is 14 amino acids. Germline V gene sequence: CDR1 SEHNR, CDR2 FQNEAQ (reference sequence). V dropped 3 bases and J dropped 2 bases, with 11 bases sitting between them. The CDR3 spells CASSLISRTYEQYF. CDR3 DNA sequence: TGTGCCAGCAGCTTGATAAGCCGAACCTACGAGCAGTACTTC.

V gene TRBV28 combines with J gene TRBJ2-5; 10 nucleotides line up with TRBD2. The end of the DNA is better explained by TRBJ2-7, so the J call may be wrong. Germline values: CDR1 MDHEN, CDR2 SYDVKM. This CDR3 comprises 14 residues. CDR3 protein: CASSSSGSTYEQYF. The DNA for the CDR3 is TGTGCCAGCAGTTCTAGCGGGAGTACCTACGAGCAGTACTTC.

This clone has a handful of counts. This chain connects TRBV10-3 to TRBJ2-1, with 9 positions matching TRBD2. CDR3 size: 14 residues. After removal of 5 bases from V and 8 bases from J, the junction contained 7 bases not matched to a gene. Germline CDR1 reads ENHRY; CDR2 reads SYGVKD. DNA for the CDR3: TGTGCCATCAGTTTTCTAGCGGGATCCGATGAGCAGTTCTTC. Encoded protein: CAISFLAGSDEQFF.

This clone has just a few counts. The genes are TRBV5-6 and TRBJ2-7; 10 bases map to TRBD1. Per the germline V gene, CDR1 is SGHDT and CDR2 is YYEEEE. The CDR3 covers 14 residues. V dropped 2 bases and J dropped 9; count of bases not matched to a gene: 8. CDR3 loop: CASSFRDRGFGQYF. For the CDR3, the DNA is TGTGCCAGCAGCTTCCGGGACAGGGGATTCGGGCAGTACTTC.

CDR3 in amino acids: CASSYDRETGELFF. CDR3 sequence (DNA): TGTGCCAGCAGTTACGACAGGGAGACCGGGGAGCTGTTTTTT. The V call is TRBV6-5, the J call TRBJ2-2; 7 bases fit TRBD1. CDR1 is MNHEY, CDR2 SVGAGI, per germline. CDR3 length: 14 residues. The ends lost 2 bases at V and 5 bases at J; junction bases unmatched: 2.

This chain links TRBV19 with TRBJ2-5; no clear D. This CDR3 is 12 amino acids long. Per the germline V gene, CDR1 is LNHDA and CDR2 is SQIVND (reference sequence). Trimming pared 5 bases from V and 7 bases from J, leaving 11 bases between. The CDR3 loop reads CASSPSPGTQYF. Here the CDR3 DNA reads TGTGCCAGTAGTCCGAGCCCCGGGACCCAGTACTTC.

This clone was counted only a few times. The gene calls are TRBV7-2 and TRBJ2-7; TRBD1 agrees at 7 bases. V trimming: 11 bases; J trimming: 4 bases; junction bases outside the gene matches: 8. This CDR3 is 12 amino acids long. The germline gives CDR1 SGHTA, CDR2 FQGNSA. The CDR3 loop is CAVGGAIYEQYF. CDR3 sequence (DNA): TGTGCCGTAGGGGGCGCGATATACGAGCAGTACTTC.

This clone occurred once. V and J are TRBV7-9 and TRBJ2-3, with D unresolved. V shed 0 bases and J shed 11 bases, with 6 bases lying between them. The V gene's germline CDR1 is SEHNR and CDR2 FQNEAQ (reference sequence). The length of the CDR3 is 11 residues. CDR3 sequence: CASSLAREQYF. The CDR3 DNA reads as TGTGCCAGCAGCTTAGCGCGAGAGCAGTATTTT.

The V gene is TRBV30, the J gene TRBJ2-7, with a weak D call TRBD1 (5 bases). There are 14 residues in the CDR3. CDR1 and CDR2 (germline): GTSNPN, SVGIG (reference sequence). V dropped 2 bases and J dropped 2 bases, with 13 bases sitting between them. CDR3 in amino acids: CAWSKQDLPYEQYF. The CDR3 DNA reads as TGTGCCTGGAGTAAACAGGATCTCCCCTACGAGCAGTACTTC.